Listed below are T cell receptor beta chains from one sample, sequenced in a study of regulatory T cells in long-lasting Graves disease. From the multiplex PCR reads, TCRdb called clonotypes with MiXCR, one entry per CDR3 protein. The sample includes about 420,000 distinct CDR3 sequences, around 22% of them seen just once. The specimen comprised peripheral blood mononuclear cells (PBMCs), sampled when the disease was refractory, from a patient treated with antithyroid drugs. These receptors originate from a female donor with Graves disease. CDR3s include the opening cysteine and the closing phenylalanine or tryptophan. D genes are given only for firm matches. Only some rows state a clone size, as once, few, many or a class for expanded clones.

d_gene	v_gene	j_gene	abundance	CDR3aa	CDR3nt
.	TRBV2	TRBJ1-3	few	CASSVYTDSGNTIYF	TGTGCCAGCAGTGTTTATACGGACTCTGGAAACACCATATATTTT
TRBD1	TRBV6-1	TRBJ2-7	few	CASTRQGRYEQYF	TGTGCCAGCACTCGACAGGGAAGATACGAGCAGTACTTC
TRBD1	TRBV9	TRBJ1-2	.	CASSAEQGAVYGYTF	TGTGCCAGCAGCGCCGAGCAGGGGGCGGTCTATGGCTACACCTTC
.	TRBV27	TRBJ1-3	many	CASSPGKGYSGNTIYF	TGTGCCAGCAGTCCCGGAAAGGGCTACTCTGGAAACACCATATATTTT
.	TRBV11-2	TRBJ2-4	many	CASSALAKNIQYF	TGTGCCAGCAGCGCACTAGCCAAAAACATTCAGTACTTC
.	TRBV28	TRBJ2-2	.	CASSFPSRDITGELFF	TGTGCCAGCAGTTTTCCTTCCCGGGACATTACCGGGGAGCTGTTTTTT
.	TRBV9	TRBJ2-7	few	CASSVEAAVTYEQYF	TGTGCCAGCAGCGTAGAAGCGGCAGTAACCTACGAGCAGTACTTC
TRBD2	TRBV20-1	TRBJ2-7	many	CSAKASGTSYEQYF	TGCAGTGCTAAAGCTAGCGGAACCTCCTACGAGCAGTACTTC
.	TRBV12-3/TRBV12-4	TRBJ1-2	many	CASRPTGISLGYTF	TGTGCCAGCAGGCCTACAGGCATCTCCTTGGGCTACACCTTC
.	TRBV6-1	TRBJ1-5	.	CASGRTVPRHF	TGTGCGTCGGGACGGACGGTTCCCCGGCATTTT
.	TRBV2	TRBJ1-1	many	CASRGDWNTEAFF	TGTGCCAGCAGAGGCGATTGGAACACTGAAGCTTTCTTT
.	TRBV20-1	TRBJ2-7	.	CSASNSKLVPHYEQYF	TGCAGTGCTAGTAACTCAAAACTAGTACCCCACTACGAGCAGTACTTC
.	TRBV4-1	TRBJ1-5	.	CASSPPTRQPQHF	TGCGCCAGCAGCCCCCCCACTCGTCAGCCCCAGCATTTT
TRBD1	TRBV2	TRBJ2-5	many	CASTGTGYQETQYF	TGTGCCAGTACCGGGACAGGGTACCAAGAGACCCAGTACTTC
.	TRBV10-3	TRBJ1-1	few	CAISDGGGKTEAFF	TGTGCCATCAGTGATGGGGGGGGAAAAACTGAAGCTTTCTTT